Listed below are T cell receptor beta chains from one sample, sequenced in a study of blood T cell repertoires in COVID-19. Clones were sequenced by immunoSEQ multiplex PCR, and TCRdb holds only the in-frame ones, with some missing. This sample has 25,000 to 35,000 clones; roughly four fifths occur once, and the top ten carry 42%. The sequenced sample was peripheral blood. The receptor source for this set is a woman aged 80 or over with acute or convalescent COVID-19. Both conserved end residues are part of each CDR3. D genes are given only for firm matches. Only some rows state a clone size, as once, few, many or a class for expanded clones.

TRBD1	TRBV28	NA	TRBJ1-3	TGTGCCAGCTTGACAGGGGCCTACTCTGGAAACACCATATATTTT	CASLTGAYSGNTIYF
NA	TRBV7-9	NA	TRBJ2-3	TGTGCCAGCAGCTCCAACAGGATGTTAATGGATACGCAGTATTTT	CASSSNRMLMDTQYF
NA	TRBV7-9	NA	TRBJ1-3	TGTGCCAGCAGCCTGACAGGAGCTGGAAACACCATATATTTT	CASSLTGAGNTIYF
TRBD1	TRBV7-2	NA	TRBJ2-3	TGTGCCAGCAGCCCGGACAGGATAGTAAGCACAGATACGCAGTATTTT	CASSPDRIVSTDTQYF
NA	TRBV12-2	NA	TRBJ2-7	TGTGCAAGTCGGTCTGGCAGGTGGAGTAGCGAGCTCTACGAGCAGTACTTC	CASRSGRWSSELYEQYF
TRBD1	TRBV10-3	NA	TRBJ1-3	TGTGCCATCCAGGGGGCGCTCGGAAACACCATATATTTT	CAIQGALGNTIYF
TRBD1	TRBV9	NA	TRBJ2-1	TGTGCCAGCAGCGTTGGGACAGGGCACAATGAGCAGTTCTTC	CASSVGTGHNEQFF
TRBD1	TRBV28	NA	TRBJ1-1	TGTGCCAGCAATTTAATTGGGTCGGACAGGGAAGCTTTCTTT	CASNLIGSDREAFF
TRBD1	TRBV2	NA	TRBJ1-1	TGTGCCAGCAGTGCGACACAGGGGGGGGTCACTGAAGCTTTCTTT	CASSATQGGVTEAFF
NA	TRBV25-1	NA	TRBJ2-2	TGTGCCAGCAGGGGACTCGGGCACGGGGAGCTGTTTTTT	CASRGLGHGELFF
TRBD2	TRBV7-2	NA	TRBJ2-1	TGTGCCAGCAGCCAGTGGCTTGGCGGGAGGTTAGGTGAGCAGTTCTTC	CASSQWLGGRLGEQFF
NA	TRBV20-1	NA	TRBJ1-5	TGCAGTGCTAGTGGTCAGCTGAGAGGACAGCCCCAGCATTTT	CSASGQLRGQPQHF
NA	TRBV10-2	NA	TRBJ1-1	TGCGCCAGCGGGAGGGGGGCGATCACTGAAGCTTTCTTT	CASGRGAITEAFF
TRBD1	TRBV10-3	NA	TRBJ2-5	TGTGCCACCTCGACAGGGAACCAAGAGACCCAGTACTTC	CATSTGNQETQYF
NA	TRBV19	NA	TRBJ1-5	TGTGCCAGTAGTATTGGGGGGGACCAGCCCCAGCATTTT	CASSIGGDQPQHF
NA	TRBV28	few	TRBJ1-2	TGTGCCAGCAGCCCCAGCTCTTGGGGGCCCTATGGCTACACCTTC	CASSPSSWGPYGYTF
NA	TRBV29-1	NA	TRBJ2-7	TGCAGCGTTGTGGAGTCAAATACCTACGAGCAGTACTTC	CSVVESNTYEQYF
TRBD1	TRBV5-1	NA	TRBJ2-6	TGCGCCAGCAGCTCCCTACAGGGGGTGGTCTCTGGGGCCAACGTCCTGACTTTC	CASSSLQGVVSGANVLTF
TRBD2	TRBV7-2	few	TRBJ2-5	TGTGCCAGCAGCTTATCAGGGGCGGGAGGACAAGAGACCCAGTACTTC	CASSLSGAGGQETQYF
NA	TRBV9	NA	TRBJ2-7	TGTGCCAGCAGCGTAGAAGGGGCCTACGAGCAGTACTTC	CASSVEGAYEQYF
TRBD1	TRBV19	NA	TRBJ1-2	TGTGCCAGTAGTATCCGGGACAGGGGGCCCAGTGGCCCTACAGGGGGCTACACCTTC	CASSIRDRGPSGPTGGYTF
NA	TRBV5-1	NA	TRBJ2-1	TGCGCCAGCAGCCTCCTAGCGCCAAATGAGCAGTTCTTC	CASSLLAPNEQFF
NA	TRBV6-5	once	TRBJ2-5	TGTGCCAGCACCCGATTCGGCGGGCAAGAGACCCAGTACTTC	CASTRFGGQETQYF
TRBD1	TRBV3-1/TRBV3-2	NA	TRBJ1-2	TGTGCCAGCAGCCGCATATCCGGGACAGGTAAAGGTGGCTACACCTTC	CASSRISGTGKGGYTF
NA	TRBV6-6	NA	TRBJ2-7	TGTGCCAGCAGTTACCCTGGGCAAAACTACGAGCAGTACTTC	CASSYPGQNYEQYF
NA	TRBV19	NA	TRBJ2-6	TGTGCCAGTAGTATAGATCTATTGAGCTCTGGGGCCAACGTCCTGACTTTC	CASSIDLLSSGANVLTF
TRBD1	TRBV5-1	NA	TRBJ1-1	TGCGCCAGCAGCTCAGGACAGGGGGGGTACACTGAAGCTTTCTTT	CASSSGQGGYTEAFF
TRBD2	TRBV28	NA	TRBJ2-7	TGTGCCACCGAGGGAGCGGGGTACGAGCAGTACTTC	CATEGAGYEQYF
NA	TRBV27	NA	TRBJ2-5	TGTGCCAGCAGTTTAGAAGCCCAATATACCGAGACCCAGTACTTC	CASSLEAQYTETQYF
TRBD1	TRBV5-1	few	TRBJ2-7	TGCGCCAGCAGCATAACCGGGACAGGGATTTACGAGCAGTACTTC	CASSITGTGIYEQYF
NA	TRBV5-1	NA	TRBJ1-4	TGCGCCAGCAGCCCCAAAGTCCAGGATAGTAATGAAAAACTGTTTTTT	CASSPKVQDSNEKLFF
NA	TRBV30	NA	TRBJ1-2	TGTGCCTGGAGTGTACTCACTAACTATGGCTACACCTTC	CAWSVLTNYGYTF
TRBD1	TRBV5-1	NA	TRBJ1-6	TGCGCCAGCAGCGTCCGGGACAGGGTTGATTCACCCCTCCACTTT	CASSVRDRVDSPLHF
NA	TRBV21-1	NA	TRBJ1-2	TGTGCCAGCAGCAGCCTTCCGGGGGGCCGTTACTCTGGCTACACCTTC	CASSSLPGGRYSGYTF
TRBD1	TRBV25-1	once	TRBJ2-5	TGTGCCAGCAGTGACTCCCACAGGGGGAGGCAAGAGACCCAGTACTTC	CASSDSHRGRQETQYF
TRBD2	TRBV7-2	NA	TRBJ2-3	TGTGCCAGCAGCTTAGCCGGGACTAGCGTAACAGATACGCAGTATTTT	CASSLAGTSVTDTQYF
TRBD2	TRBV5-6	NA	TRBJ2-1	TGTGCCAGCAGCGGCCTGGGAGCGGGGAATGAGCAGTTCTTC	CASSGLGAGNEQFF
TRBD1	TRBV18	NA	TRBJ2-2	TGTGCCAGCTCACCAAGACAGGGCGGAACCGGGGAGCTGTTTTTT	CASSPRQGGTGELFF
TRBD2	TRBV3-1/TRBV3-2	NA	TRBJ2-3	TGTGCCAGCAGCCAAGGTGAATTACTAGCGAGAAAAGGGGATACGCAGTATTTT	CASSQGELLARKGDTQYF
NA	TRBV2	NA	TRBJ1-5	TGTGCCAGCAGGAGGTCGGGGGATCAGCCCCAGCATTTT	CASRRSGDQPQHF
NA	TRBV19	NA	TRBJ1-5	TGTGCCAGTAGTATTAGGGGCCCCCAGCCCCAGCATTTT	CASSIRGPQPQHF
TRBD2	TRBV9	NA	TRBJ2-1	TGTGCCAGCAGCTGGACTAGCGGGGCTAACAATGAGCAGTTCTTC	CASSWTSGANNEQFF
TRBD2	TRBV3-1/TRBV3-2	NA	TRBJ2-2	TGTGCCAGCAGGACTAGCGGGGGGGCTGTCACCGGGGAGCTGTTTTTT	CASRTSGGAVTGELFF
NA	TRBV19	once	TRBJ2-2	TGTGCCAGTAGTACAACTATCTTCACCGGGGAGCTGTTTTTT	CASSTTIFTGELFF
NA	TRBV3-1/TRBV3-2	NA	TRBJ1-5	TGTGCCAGCAGCCAACGGCAGGGTCAGCCCCAGCATTTT	CASSQRQGQPQHF
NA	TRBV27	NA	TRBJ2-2	TGTGCCAGCAGAGGCCAGGGTATCTTCGCCGGGGAGCTGTTTTTT	CASRGQGIFAGELFF
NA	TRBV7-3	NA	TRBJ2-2	TGTGCCAGCAGCTTCAGGTCCGGGGAGCTGTTTTTT	CASSFRSGELFF
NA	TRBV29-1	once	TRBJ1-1	TGCAGCGTTGAACGGGAGAGGGCTGAAGCTTTCTTT	CSVERERAEAFF